A selection of T cell receptor beta chains follows, all from one sample in a study of monozygotic twins with inflammatory bowel disease. TCRdb reprocessed the 5' RACE reads, keeping one entry per CDR3 protein, no DNA. The table lists just over 300,000 distinct CDR3 sequences. The sample comprised blood. All receptors come from a human donor with ulcerative colitis or Crohn's disease, or a healthy co-twin of an affected twin (not recorded which). Both conserved end residues are part of each CDR3.

>14|TRBJ2-1|TRBV25-1
CASRSPEEYKEQFF
>16|TRBJ2-7|TRBV7-2
CASSGTSGVRREEQYF
>16|TRBJ1-6|TRBV2
CASSEALGQNNSPLHF
>17|TRBJ1-6|TRBV3-1
CASSQGPGTGDTSPLHF
>19|TRBJ1-1|TRBV4-1
CASSQDWWSEGKMNTEAFF
>13|TRBJ2-3|TRBV7-2
CASSGTSTDTQYF
>18|TRBJ2-3|TRBV12-3/TRBV12-4
CASSKTRLRTEPGDTQYF
>16|TRBJ1-1|TRBV4-3
CASSQRDRGLGTEAFF
>12|TRBJ1-2|TRBV2
CASKGANYGYTF
>14|TRBJ2-7|TRBV6-2/TRBV6-3
CASSYGLRHYEQYF
>17|TRBJ1-5|TRBV6-2/TRBV6-3
CASSYSMYGNSNQPQHF
>17|TRBJ1-6|TRBV10-3
CAISDAVGGQGYSPLHF
>15|TRBJ2-3|TRBV3-1
CASSQVGQGGGTQYF
>15|TRBJ1-2|TRBV11-2
CASSLETDRSYGYTF
>13|TRBJ2-5|TRBV4-3
CASSQRVGETQYF
>13|TRBJ2-1|TRBV10-3
CAISSGELTEQFF
>15|TRBJ2-7|TRBV12-3/TRBV12-4
CASSKDRGHGYEQYF